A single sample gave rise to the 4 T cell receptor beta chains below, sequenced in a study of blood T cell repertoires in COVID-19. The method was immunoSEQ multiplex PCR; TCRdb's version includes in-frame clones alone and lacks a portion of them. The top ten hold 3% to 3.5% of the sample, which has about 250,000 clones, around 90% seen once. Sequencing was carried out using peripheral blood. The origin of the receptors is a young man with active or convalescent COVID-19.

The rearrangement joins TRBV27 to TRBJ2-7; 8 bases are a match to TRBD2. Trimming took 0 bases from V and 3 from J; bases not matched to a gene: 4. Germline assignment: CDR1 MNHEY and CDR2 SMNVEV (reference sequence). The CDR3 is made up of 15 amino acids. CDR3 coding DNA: TGTGCCAGCAGTTTATCTCTAGCGGGCCTCTACGAGCAGTACTTC. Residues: CASSLSLAGLYEQYF.

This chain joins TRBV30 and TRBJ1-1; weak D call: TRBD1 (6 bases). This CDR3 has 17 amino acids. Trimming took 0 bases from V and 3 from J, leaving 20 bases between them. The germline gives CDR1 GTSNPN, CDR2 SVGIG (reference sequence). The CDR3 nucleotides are TGTGCCTGGAGTGTATACAGGGCGGATTTTCGGGACACTGAAGCTTTCTTT. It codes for CAWSVYRADFRDTEAFF.

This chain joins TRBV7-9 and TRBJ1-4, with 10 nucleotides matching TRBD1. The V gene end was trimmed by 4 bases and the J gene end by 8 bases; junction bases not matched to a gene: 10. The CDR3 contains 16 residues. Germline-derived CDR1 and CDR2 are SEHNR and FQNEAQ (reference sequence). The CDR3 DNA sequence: TGTGCCAGCAGCTACTCGCGGACAGGGGGGAGGGAAAAACTGTTTTTT. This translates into CASSYSRTGGREKLFF.

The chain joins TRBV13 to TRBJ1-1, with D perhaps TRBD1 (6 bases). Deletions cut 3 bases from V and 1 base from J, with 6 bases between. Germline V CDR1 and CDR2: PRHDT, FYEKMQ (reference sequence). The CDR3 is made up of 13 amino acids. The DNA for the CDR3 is TGTGCCAGCAGCTTGGGACAGAACACTGAAGCTTTCTTT. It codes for CASSLGQNTEAFF.